The clone carrying this T cell receptor beta chain was seen only a few times. Its antigen is undetermined. The sample comes from a study of T cell repertoires in cytomegalovirus infection. Study summary: Based on public TCR beta signatures, there were indications of CMV infection and of a matching HLA type.

With V trimmed by 6 bases and J by 2 bases, 11 bases remained unmatched. Germline lookup yields CDR1 MNHNY and CDR2 SVGAGI (reference sequence). This CDR3 is 16 amino acids long. Study-wide points: There were HLA-C-restricted CMV-specific TCR beta clonotypes dominating the ex vivo response. Of the TCR beta families, the public ones yielded a cumulative frequency that identified carriers of CMV plus the relevant HLA.

TCRdb analysed the reads with MiXCR anew, one entry per CDR3 protein. Found here are around 310,000 distinct CDR3 sequences, roughly 17% of them singletons; the top ten hold 12%. The chain carries TRBV6-6 and TRBJ2-3, with 7 bases that match TRBD1. The origin of this receptor is a human donor in good health (CMV status not recorded). Some clones in this sample may be carry-over from other donors' samples. The specimen sequenced was PBMCs. CDR3 sequence reads: CASSFRQGVPTDTQYF. CDR3 in DNA: TGTGCCAGCAGCTTTAGGCAGGGGGTTCCCACAGATACGCAGTATTTT.